These T cell receptor beta chains were read from a single sample in a study of CD8 T cell repertoires and HIV-1 epitope variants. The antigens these receptors bind are not known. Assay used: immunoSEQ multiplex PCR; TCRdb lists only in-frame clones, some missing. Found here are some 5,000 clones, around 72% of them singletons; the top ten hold 40% to 55%. Input material: cultured CD8+ T cells derived from PBMCs. The receptors come from a male donor with HIV. CDR3s leave out the opening cysteine and the closing phenylalanine or tryptophan. Each record gives: V gene, CDR3 protein.

TRBV9 ASSLRTGGSNEQF
TRBV10-3 AIRPLGQADDTYGYT
TRBV6-5 ASSYSGLSGTEAF
TRBV5-4 ASSTGSANEKLF
TRBV5-1 ASSQFPPGLAGSSTDTQY
TRBV5-6 ASSLGNQPQH
TRBV13 ASSLRPPRTGSGSPLH
TRBV28 ASSPGGSEQF
TRBV27 ASSWGGGTEAF
TRBV11-2 ASSSPLVPGSNEQF
TRBV7-6 ASSPGTGGLTNEKLF
TRBV25-1 ASSEFDNEQF
TRBV28 ASSAGQAYNEQF
TRBV9 ASSVEAGSSYNEQF
TRBV6-5 ASSYAPQFPEKLF
TRBV11-1 ASSPGTSDYGYT
TRBV19 ASSPPPGEKLF
TRBV28 ASSPVVSTDTQY
TRBV7-3 ASSLIAESTDTQY
TRBV6-5 ASSYGGDSAF
TRBV27 ASSLGQGVAEAF
TRBV7-3 ASSLAAGGTDTQY
TRBV5-4 ASSETPSGNTIY
TRBV7-2 ASSLQVGRQETQY
TRBV2 ASSDPRSSYEQY
TRBV4-1 ASSQGRDQETQY
TRBV7-9 ASGGSNTEAF
TRBV30 AWGGDSRNSKLGFEQY
TRBV10-3 ATTGGLNTEAF
TRBV11-2 ASSRDQEGQPQH
TRBV10-3 AIRWTESSYEQY
TRBV7-9 ASSSLGGWDYGYT
TRBV7-9 ASSSGRVQETQY
TRBV4-1 ASSDRDGDTGELF
TRBV28 ASSRDTGSYEQY
TRBV10-2 ASSESPWKGNTEAF
TRBV30 AWSRGTGREQC
TRBV7-3 ASSSAGIDQETQY
TRBV14 ASSQVITGPGNTIY
TRBV19 ASSQTGGAGGYT
TRBV28 ASSLWEREDNEQF
TRBV9 ASSVDGDSPLH
TRBV30 ARSLLARGPRPNTEAF
TRBV27 ATRVRGPNGELF
TRBV5-6 ASSFGQLGGNTEAF
TRBV5-5 ASSERLAGVGEQF
TRBV27 ASRDTDTDTQY
TRBV7-3 ASSPGQGHEQY
TRBV7-2 ASSRGGRGHGYT
TRBV7-9 ASSLDPDEQF
TRBV9 ASSVGTGLYEQY
TRBV28 ASSLDTGGFT
TRBV5-4 ASSLTQGPNEQY
TRBV5-5 ASSLLPGQGAESTDTQY
TRBV7-2 ASSLVGVRAEAF